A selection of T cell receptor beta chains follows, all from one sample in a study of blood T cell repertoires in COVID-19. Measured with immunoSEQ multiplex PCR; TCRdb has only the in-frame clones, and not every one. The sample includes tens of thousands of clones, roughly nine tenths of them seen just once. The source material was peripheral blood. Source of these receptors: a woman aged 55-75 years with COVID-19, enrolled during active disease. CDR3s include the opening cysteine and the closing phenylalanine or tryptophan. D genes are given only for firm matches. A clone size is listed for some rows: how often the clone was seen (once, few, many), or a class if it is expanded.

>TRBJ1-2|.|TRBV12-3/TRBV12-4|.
TGTGCCAGCAGGATCGACAGTAACTATGGCTACACCTTC
CASRIDSNYGYTF
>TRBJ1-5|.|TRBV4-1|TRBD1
TGCGCCAGCAGCAGGACAGGGGGCTTGGGTCAGCCCCAGCATTTT
CASSRTGGLGQPQHF
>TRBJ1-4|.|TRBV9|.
TGTGCCAGCAGCGTAGCCGGGGGGGATAATGAAAAACTGTTTTTT
CASSVAGGDNEKLFF
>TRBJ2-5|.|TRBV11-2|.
TGTGCCAGCAGCTTAGAGTTGAGTAACTATGAGACCCAGTACTTC
CASSLELSNYETQYF
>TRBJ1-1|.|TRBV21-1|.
TGTGCCAGCAGCAAAGGGCAGGGTGAAGCTTTCTTT
CASSKGQGEAFF
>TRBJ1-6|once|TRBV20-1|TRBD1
TGCAGTGCTAGTAAGGGACAGGGACCCTTTTCACCCCTCCACTTT
CSASKGQGPFSPLHF
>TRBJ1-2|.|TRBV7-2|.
TGTGCCAGCAGCACCGCCAGGGCCCCTAACTATGGCTACACCTTC
CASSTARAPNYGYTF
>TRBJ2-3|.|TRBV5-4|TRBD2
TGTGCCAGCAGCTTGTCCAGCGGGGGTTCAGATACGCAGTATTTT
CASSLSSGGSDTQYF
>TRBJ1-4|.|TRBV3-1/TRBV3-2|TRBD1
TGTGCCAGCAGCCTACGACAGGGTGGCGAAAAACTGTTTTTT
CASSLRQGGEKLFF
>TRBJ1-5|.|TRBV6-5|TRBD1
TGTGCCAGCAGCGGTGACAGGGGTAGCAATCAGCCCCAGCATTTT
CASSGDRGSNQPQHF
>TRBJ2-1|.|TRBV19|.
TGTGCCAGTAGTATAGTGGTAGACAGTTACAATGAGCAGTTCTTC
CASSIVVDSYNEQFF
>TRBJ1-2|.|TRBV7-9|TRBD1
TGTGCCAGCAGCCCCGGGACAGGCAACGCACGAGGCTACACCTTC
CASSPGTGNARGYTF
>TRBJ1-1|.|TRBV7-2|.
TGTGCCAGCAGCTTGGCGGGCGCCCACACTGAAGCTTTCTTT
CASSLAGAHTEAFF
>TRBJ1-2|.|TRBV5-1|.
TGCGCCAGCAGCTTACAGATACCCAACTATGGCTACACCTTC
CASSLQIPNYGYTF
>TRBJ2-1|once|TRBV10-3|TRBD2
TGTGCCATCAGTGAACTAGCGGGAGGTGAGCAGTTCTTC
CAISELAGGEQFF
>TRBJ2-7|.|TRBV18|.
TGTGCCAGCTCACCGGGACTCTCTGAGCAGTACTTC
CASSPGLSEQYF
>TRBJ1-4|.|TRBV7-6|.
TGTGCCAGCAGCTTGAGGGCTAAGGAAAAACTGTTTTTT
CASSLRAKEKLFF
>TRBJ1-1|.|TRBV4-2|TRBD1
TGTGCCAGCAGCCCGGCTGGACAGGGTTTTGAAGCTTTCTTT
CASSPAGQGFEAFF
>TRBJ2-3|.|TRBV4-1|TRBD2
TGCGCCAGCAGCCAAGTACAAGGACTAGCGAGCACAGATACGCAGTATTTT
CASSQVQGLASTDTQYF
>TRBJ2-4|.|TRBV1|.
TGCACCAGCAGCCCCCAGCGGGAGTCAGCCAAAAACATTCAGTACTTC
CTSSPQRESAKNIQYF
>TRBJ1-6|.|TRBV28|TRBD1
TGTGCCAGCAGTTCTGGGGCAGGGGGGAATTCACCCCTCCACTTT
CASSSGAGGNSPLHF
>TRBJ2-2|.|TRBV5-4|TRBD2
TGTGCCAGCAGCTTGGGCGCTAGCGGGGTTCACACCGGGGAGCTGTTTTTT
CASSLGASGVHTGELFF
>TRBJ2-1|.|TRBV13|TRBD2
TGTGCCAGCTCGGGAGGATGGGGCAATGAGCAGTTCTTC
CASSGGWGNEQFF
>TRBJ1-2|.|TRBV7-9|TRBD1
TGTGCCAGCAACCCCCCGACAGGGCCTAACTATGGCTACACCTTC
CASNPPTGPNYGYTF
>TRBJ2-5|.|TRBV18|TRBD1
TGTGCCAGCTCAACAGGGGCTAGAATTGGAGAGACCCAGTACTTC
CASSTGARIGETQYF
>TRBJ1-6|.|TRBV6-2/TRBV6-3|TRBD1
TGTGCCAGCAGCCCCGGGACAGCAAATAATTCACCCCTCCACTTT
CASSPGTANNSPLHF
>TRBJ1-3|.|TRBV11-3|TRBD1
TGTGCCAGCAGCCCTTTCGGGACAGGAAGCTCTGGAAACACCATATATTTT
CASSPFGTGSSGNTIYF
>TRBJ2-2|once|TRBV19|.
TGTGCCAGTAGTTCCCAACAGGGCACCGGGGAGCTGTTTTTT
CASSSQQGTGELFF
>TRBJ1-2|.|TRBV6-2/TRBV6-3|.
TGTGCCAGCAGTTACTCCCCTTATGAAGGGACTGGCTATGGCTACACCTTC
CASSYSPYEGTGYGYTF
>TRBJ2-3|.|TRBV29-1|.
TGCAGCGTTGAGGTGGGGCCCCGCACAGATACGCAGTATTTT
CSVEVGPRTDTQYF
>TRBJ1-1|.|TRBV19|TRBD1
TGTGCCAGTAGTGTCTCCAGGGGGTCTAAAGCTTTCTTT
CASSVSRGSKAFF
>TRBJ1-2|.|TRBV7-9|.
TGTGCCAGCCTCGGGGATGATAACTATGGCTACACCTTC
CASLGDDNYGYTF
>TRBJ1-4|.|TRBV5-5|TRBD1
TGTGCCAGCAGCCGACAGGGGTCTGCGGCAACTAATGAAAAACTGTTTTTT
CASSRQGSAATNEKLFF
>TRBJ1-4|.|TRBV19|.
TGTGCCAGTAGTGCAGACAGACCAACTAATGAAAAACTGTTTTTT
CASSADRPTNEKLFF
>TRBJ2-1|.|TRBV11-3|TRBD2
TGTGCCAGCAGCTCCGGGACTAGCCGAGGTGAGCAGTTCTTC
CASSSGTSRGEQFF
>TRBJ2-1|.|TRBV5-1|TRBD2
TGCGCCAGCAGCCCGGGAGGTACGGCGGGGGGACCTGAGCAGTTCTTC
CASSPGGTAGGPEQFF
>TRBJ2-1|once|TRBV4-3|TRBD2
TGCGCCAGCAGCCAAGTGAGAGGGAGGGCCGGTGAGCAGTTCTTC
CASSQVRGRAGEQFF
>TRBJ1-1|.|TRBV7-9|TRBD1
TGTGCCAGCAGCCCCCCCAAACAGGGGTTCGCTGAAGCTTTCTTT
CASSPPKQGFAEAFF
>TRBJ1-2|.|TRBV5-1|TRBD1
TGCGCCAGCGAGCCGGGACAGGGTAGTTCGGAAGGCTACACCTTC
CASEPGQGSSEGYTF
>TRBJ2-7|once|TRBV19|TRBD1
TGTGCCAGTAGTGCCTCCGGGACAGTCTACGAGCAGTACTTC
CASSASGTVYEQYF
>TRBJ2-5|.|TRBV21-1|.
TGTGCCAGCACTAAGCCATCCCGGGACAGAACAGAGACCCAGTACTTC
CASTKPSRDRTETQYF
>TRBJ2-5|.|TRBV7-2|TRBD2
TGTGCCAGCAGCTTAGCGCAGCGGGGTAATAAAGAGACCCAGTACTTC
CASSLAQRGNKETQYF
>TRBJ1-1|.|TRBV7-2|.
TGTGCCAGCAGCTGGGGCTGGAGGGACGAGAACACTGAAGCTTTCTTT
CASSWGWRDENTEAFF
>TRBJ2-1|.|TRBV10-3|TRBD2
TGTGCCATCGCCGGGACTAGCACCAATGAGCAGTTCTTC
CAIAGTSTNEQFF
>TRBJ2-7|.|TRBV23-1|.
TGCGCCAGCAGTCGTAGAGTAGAGCAGTACTTC
CASSRRVEQYF
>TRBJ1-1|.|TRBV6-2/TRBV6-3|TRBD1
TGTGCCAGCAGTTACGGACAGGGGAACACTGAAGCTTTCTTT
CASSYGQGNTEAFF
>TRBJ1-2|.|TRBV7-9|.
TGTGCCAGCAGCTTTACAGCATCGTATGGCTACACCTTC
CASSFTASYGYTF
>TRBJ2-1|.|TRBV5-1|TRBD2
TGCGCCAGCAGCTGGCGAGGACTAGCGCTCTCCTACAATGAGCAGTTCTTC
CASSWRGLALSYNEQFF
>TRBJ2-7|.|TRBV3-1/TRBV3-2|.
TGTGCCAGCAGCCAGACTAGGACGACAACCTACGAGCAGTACTTC
CASSQTRTTTYEQYF
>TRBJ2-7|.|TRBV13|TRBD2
TGTGCCAGCAGCTTAGGCGGACTAGCGGGAGTCGGCGAGCAGTACTTC
CASSLGGLAGVGEQYF
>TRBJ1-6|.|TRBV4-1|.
TGCGCCAGCAGCCAAGTATGGGGAGAGTATAATTCACCCCTCCACTTT
CASSQVWGEYNSPLHF
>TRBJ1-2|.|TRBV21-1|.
TGTGCCAGCAGCCCAGGACAGAGGGGGAAAGCCAGCTATGGCTACACCTTC
CASSPGQRGKASYGYTF